This is a list of T cell receptor beta chains from one sample in a study of patients and donors after allogeneic stem cell transplantation. Using its own MiXCR run on the RT-PCR reads, TCRdb lists one record per CDR3 protein. The sample yields approximately 150,000 distinct CDR3 sequences, approximately 30% seen once. The source material was blood, either unsorted or a sorted T cell fraction (not recorded which). Every receptor here comes from a human donor who was either an allogeneic HSCT recipient or a stem cell or donor lymphocyte infusion donor (not recorded which). It is not recorded whose cells these are; they may come from a transplant donor. The CDR3 runs from the conserved cysteine through the conserved F or W. D genes are given only for firm matches. Rows give clone size only sometimes, using once, few, many, or a class for an expanded clone.

few	TRBJ2-3	TRBD2	TRBV7-2	CASSRGTSGRSDTQYF	TGTGCCAGCAGCCGAGGGACTAGCGGGAGGTCAGATACGCAGTATTTT
few	TRBJ2-7	-	TRBV20-1	CSATGPYSYEQYF	TGCAGTGCTACGGGACCTTACTCCTACGAGCAGTACTTC
-	TRBJ1-3	-	TRBV30	CAWSTHSGNTIYF	TGTGCCTGGAGTACCCACTCTGGAAACACCATATATTTT
-	TRBJ1-1	TRBD1	TRBV18	CASSPRAGGLANTEAFF	TGTGCCAGCTCACCACGGGCAGGGGGTCTTGCGAACACTGAAGCTTTCTTT
-	TRBJ1-1	-	TRBV18	CASSPPAWGTEAFF	TGTGCCAGCTCACCACCGGCCTGGGGCACTGAAGCTTTCTTT
few	TRBJ2-1	-	TRBV12-3/TRBV12-4	CASSSPTSPKGFNEQFF	TGTGCCAGCAGTTCCCCGACTAGTCCAAAGGGCTTCAATGAGCAGTTCTTC
-	TRBJ2-7	TRBD1	TRBV4-1	CASSQVQGAINEQYF	TGCGCCAGCAGCCAAGTACAGGGGGCAATCAACGAGCAGTACTTC
-	TRBJ2-5	TRBD1	TRBV5-1	CASSPQGTGGETQYF	TGCGCCAGCAGCCCGCAAGGGACAGGAGGAGAGACCCAGTACTTC
-	TRBJ1-3	TRBD1	TRBV28	CASSLEDRAGNTIYF	TGTGCCAGCAGTTTGGAGGACAGGGCTGGAAACACCATATATTTT
-	TRBJ1-4	-	TRBV15	CATSRVPPSNEKLFF	TGTGCCACCAGCAGAGTCCCACCCTCTAATGAAAAACTGTTTTTT
many	TRBJ1-1	-	TRBV12-3/TRBV12-4	CASSLGNTEAFF	TGTGCCAGCAGCTTGGGGAACACTGAAGCTTTCTTT
-	TRBJ2-2	-	TRBV27	CASSPFRTANTGELFF	TGTGCCAGCAGTCCCTTTAGAACCGCGAACACCGGGGAGCTGTTTTTT
-	TRBJ1-4	TRBD1	TRBV7-9	CASSSNPGQSEEKLFF	TGTGCCAGCAGCTCAAATCCGGGACAGTCGGAAGAGAAACTGTTTTTT
few	TRBJ1-4	-	TRBV6-5	CASSYSLPDSLFAKEKLFF	TGTGCCAGCAGTTACTCCCTTCCCGACAGTCTTTTTGCCAAGGAAAAACTGTTTTTT
-	TRBJ1-4	TRBD1	TRBV6-5	CASSHLGPRGQREKLFF	TGTGCCAGCAGTCACCTCGGACCCAGGGGGCAACGGGAAAAACTGTTTTTT
few	TRBJ1-1	-	TRBV2	CASRPRENTEAFF	TGTGCCAGCAGACCCAGGGAGAACACTGAAGCTTTCTTT
few	TRBJ1-2	TRBD1	TRBV12-3/TRBV12-4	CASTSGQQYYGYTF	TGTGCCAGCACCTCGGGACAGCAGTACTATGGCTACACCTTC
-	TRBJ1-6	-	TRBV2	CASSETAYNSPLHF	TGTGCCAGCAGTGAGACAGCCTATAATTCACCCCTCCACTTT
-	TRBJ1-1	TRBD1	TRBV7-9	CASSPTGAGEAFF	TGTGCCAGCAGCCCGACAGGGGCAGGTGAAGCTTTCTTT
-	TRBJ2-5	-	TRBV7-9	CASSLAGVETQYF	TGTGCCAGCAGCTTAGCGGGGGTGGAGACCCAGTACTTC
few	TRBJ2-1	TRBD2	TRBV7-2	CASSLPGLAANEQFF	TGTGCCAGCAGCTTACCGGGACTAGCGGCGAATGAGCAGTTCTTC
-	TRBJ2-2	-	TRBV28	CASLGQFNTGELFF	TGTGCCAGTCTTGGACAGTTCAACACCGGGGAGCTGTTTTTT
-	TRBJ2-5	-	TRBV6-2/TRBV6-3	CASSYSTGRETQYF	TGTGCCAGCAGTTACTCGACAGGGAGGGAGACCCAGTACTTC
-	TRBJ1-3	-	TRBV4-1	CASSHPWLRLTGNTIYF	TGCGCCAGCAGCCACCCCTGGTTGAGGTTAACTGGAAACACCATATATTTT
-	TRBJ2-2	-	TRBV7-9	CASRGQFTGELFF	TGTGCCAGCCGCGGACAGTTCACCGGGGAGCTGTTTTTT
-	TRBJ1-3	-	TRBV20-1	CSAREGLHGNTIYF	TGCAGTGCTAGGGAGGGACTTCATGGAAACACCATATATTTT
-	TRBJ2-6	-	TRBV6-5	CASSPTGFGANVLTF	TGTGCCAGCAGCCCCACAGGGTTCGGGGCCAACGTCCTGACTTTC
-	TRBJ2-1	-	TRBV3-1	CASSQKVREQFF	TGTGCCAGCAGCCAAAAAGTGAGGGAGCAGTTCTTC
-	TRBJ2-7	-	TRBV28	CASRSGTLLQYF	TGTGCCAGCAGGTCCGGGACTCTTTTACAGTACTTC
-	TRBJ2-2	-	TRBV4-3	CASSQDLSTANTGELFF	TGCGCCAGCAGCCAAGATCTATCCACCGCGAACACCGGGGAGCTGTTTTTT
few	TRBJ2-1	-	TRBV9	CASSVVAESSYNEQFF	TGTGCCAGCAGCGTAGTGGCGGAAAGCTCCTACAATGAGCAGTTCTTC
once	TRBJ2-1	-	TRBV4-1	CASGVGNEQFF	TGCGCCAGCGGGGTGGGCAATGAGCAGTTCTTC
-	TRBJ1-6	TRBD1	TRBV4-3	CASSQGGTGRSPLHF	TGCGCCAGCAGCCAAGGGGGGACAGGGCGTTCACCCCTCCACTTT
few	TRBJ1-4	-	TRBV20-1	CSASTAGLFGEKLFF	TGCAGTGCTAGCACTGCAGGACTGTTTGGGGAAAAACTGTTTTTT
-	TRBJ2-7	-	TRBV28	CASSLLAGYEQYF	TGTGCCAGCAGTTTATTGGCTGGCTACGAGCAGTACTTC
many	TRBJ1-3	-	TRBV24-1	CATSDTGSVGNTIYF	TGTGCCACCAGTGATACTGGATCAGTCGGAAACACCATATATTTT
-	TRBJ2-3	-	TRBV4-2	CASSQDAWPNTDTQYF	TGTGCCAGCAGCCAAGATGCGTGGCCGAACACAGATACGCAGTATTTT
many	TRBJ1-5	-	TRBV15	CATRAWTLAAQPQHF	TGTGCCACCAGGGCTTGGACCTTGGCGGCTCAGCCCCAGCATTTT
many	TRBJ1-6	-	TRBV24-1	CATRAADNSPLHF	TGTGCCACCCGAGCAGCCGATAATTCACCCCTCCACTTT
-	TRBJ1-1	-	TRBV20-1	CSATRTHGNTEAFF	TGCAGTGCTACCCGGACACATGGGAACACTGAAGCTTTCTTT
few	TRBJ1-4	-	TRBV20-1	CSAVRGSETNEKLFF	TGCAGTGCTGTGCGAGGATCCGAAACTAATGAAAAACTGTTTTTT
few	TRBJ1-5	-	TRBV12-3/TRBV12-4	CASRLGQHNQPQHF	TGTGCCAGCAGACTCGGACAGCACAATCAGCCCCAGCATTTT